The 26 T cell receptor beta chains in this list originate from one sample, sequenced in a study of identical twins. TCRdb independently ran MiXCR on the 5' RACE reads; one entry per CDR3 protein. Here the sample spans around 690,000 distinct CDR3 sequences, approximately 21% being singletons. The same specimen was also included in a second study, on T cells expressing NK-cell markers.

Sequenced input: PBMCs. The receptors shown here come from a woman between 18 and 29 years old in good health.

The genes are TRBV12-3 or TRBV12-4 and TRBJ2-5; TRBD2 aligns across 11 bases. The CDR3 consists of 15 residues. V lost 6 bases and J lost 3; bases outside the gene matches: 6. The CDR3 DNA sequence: TGTGCCAGCAGCCCCGAGACTAGCGGGGAAGAGACCCAGTACTTC. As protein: CASSPETSGEETQYF.

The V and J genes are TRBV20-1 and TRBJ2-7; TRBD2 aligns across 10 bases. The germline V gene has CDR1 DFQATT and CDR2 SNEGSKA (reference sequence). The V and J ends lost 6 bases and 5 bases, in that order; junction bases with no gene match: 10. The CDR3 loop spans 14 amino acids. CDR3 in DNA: TGCAGTGCCCCTGGGGCTAGCGGGAGTGACGAGCAGTACTTC. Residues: CSAPGASGSDEQYF.

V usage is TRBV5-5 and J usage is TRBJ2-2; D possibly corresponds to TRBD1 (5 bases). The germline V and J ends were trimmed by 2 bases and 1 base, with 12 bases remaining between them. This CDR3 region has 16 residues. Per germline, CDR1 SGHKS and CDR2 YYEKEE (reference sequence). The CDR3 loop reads CASSFSGLRNTGELFF. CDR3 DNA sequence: TGTGCCAGCAGCTTTTCAGGGTTGAGGAACACCGGGGAGCTGTTTTTT.

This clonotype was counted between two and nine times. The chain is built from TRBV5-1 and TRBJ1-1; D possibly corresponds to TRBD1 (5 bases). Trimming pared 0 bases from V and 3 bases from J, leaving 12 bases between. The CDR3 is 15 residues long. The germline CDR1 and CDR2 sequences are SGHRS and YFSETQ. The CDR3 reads CASSLDRGGDTEAFF. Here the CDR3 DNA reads TGCGCCAGCAGCTTGGACCGGGGGGGGGACACTGAAGCTTTCTTT. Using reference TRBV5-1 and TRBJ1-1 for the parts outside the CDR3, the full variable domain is KAGVTQTPRYLIKTRGQQVTLSCSPISGHRSVSWYQQTPGQGLQFLFEYFSETQRNKGNFPGRFSGRQFSNSRSEMNVSTLELGDSALYLCASSLDRGGDTEAFFGQGTRLTVV.

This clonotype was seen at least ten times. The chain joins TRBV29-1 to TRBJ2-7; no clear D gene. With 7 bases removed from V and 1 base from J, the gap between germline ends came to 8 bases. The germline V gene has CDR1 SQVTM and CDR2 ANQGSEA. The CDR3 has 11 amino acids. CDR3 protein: CSALVSYEQYF. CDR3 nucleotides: TGCAGCGCCCTAGTGTCCTACGAGCAGTACTTC.

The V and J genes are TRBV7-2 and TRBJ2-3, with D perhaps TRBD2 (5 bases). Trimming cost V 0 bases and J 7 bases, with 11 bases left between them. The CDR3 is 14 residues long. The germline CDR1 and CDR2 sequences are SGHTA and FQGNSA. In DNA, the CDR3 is TGTGCCAGCAGCTTAGCGCGCGGGCAATATACGCAGTATTTT. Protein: CASSLARGQYTQYF.

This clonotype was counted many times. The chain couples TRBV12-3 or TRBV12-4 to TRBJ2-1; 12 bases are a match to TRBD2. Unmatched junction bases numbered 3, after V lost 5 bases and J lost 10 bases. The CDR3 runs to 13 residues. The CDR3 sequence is CASSPGLAGEQFF. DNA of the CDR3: TGTGCCAGCAGTCCCGGACTAGCGGGGGAGCAGTTCTTC.

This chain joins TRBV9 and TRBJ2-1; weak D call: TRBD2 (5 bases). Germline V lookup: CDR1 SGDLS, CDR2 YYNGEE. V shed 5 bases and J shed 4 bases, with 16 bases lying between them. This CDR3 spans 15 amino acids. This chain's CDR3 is CASRRTTPGYNEQFF. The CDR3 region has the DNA TGTGCCAGCAGGCGTACTACCCCGGGATACAATGAGCAGTTCTTC.

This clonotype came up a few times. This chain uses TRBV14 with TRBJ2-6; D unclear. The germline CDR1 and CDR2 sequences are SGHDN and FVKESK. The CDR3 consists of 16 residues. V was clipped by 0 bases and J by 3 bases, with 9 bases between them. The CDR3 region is CASSQERLYGANVLTF. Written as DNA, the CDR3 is TGTGCCAGCAGCCAAGAAAGGCTATATGGGGCCAACGTCCTGACTTTC.

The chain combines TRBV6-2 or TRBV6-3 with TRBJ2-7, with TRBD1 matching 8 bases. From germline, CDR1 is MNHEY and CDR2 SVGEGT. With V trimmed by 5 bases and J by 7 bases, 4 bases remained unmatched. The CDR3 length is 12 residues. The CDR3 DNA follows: TGTGCCAGCAGTGCACAGGGGGTTGAGCAGTACTTC. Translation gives CASSAQGVEQYF.

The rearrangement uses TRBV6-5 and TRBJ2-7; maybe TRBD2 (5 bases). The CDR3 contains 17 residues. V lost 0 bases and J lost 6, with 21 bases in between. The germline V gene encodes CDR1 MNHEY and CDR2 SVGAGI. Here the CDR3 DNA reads TGTGCCAGCAGTTACTCGAGCAGGCCGTGGAGGTTTCCCGAGCAGTACTTC. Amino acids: CASSYSSRPWRFPEQYF.

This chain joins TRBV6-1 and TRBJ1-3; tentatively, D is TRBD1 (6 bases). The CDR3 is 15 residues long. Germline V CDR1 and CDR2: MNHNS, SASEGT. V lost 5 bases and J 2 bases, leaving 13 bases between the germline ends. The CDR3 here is CASSPSTGTGNTIYF. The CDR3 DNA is TGTGCCAGCAGTCCGTCGACAGGCACTGGAAACACCATATATTTT.

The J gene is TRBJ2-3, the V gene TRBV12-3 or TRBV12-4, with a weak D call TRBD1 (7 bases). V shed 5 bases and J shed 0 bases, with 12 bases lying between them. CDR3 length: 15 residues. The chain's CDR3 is CASSVQGGSTDTQYF. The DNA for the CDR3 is TGTGCCAGCAGTGTCCAGGGGGGAAGCACAGATACGCAGTATTTT.

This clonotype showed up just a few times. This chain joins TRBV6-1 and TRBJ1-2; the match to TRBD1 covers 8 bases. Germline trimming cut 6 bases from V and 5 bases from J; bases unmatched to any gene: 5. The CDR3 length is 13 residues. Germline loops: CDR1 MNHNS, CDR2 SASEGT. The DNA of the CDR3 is TGTGCCAGCAGAAAGACAGGGGCATATGGCTACACCTTC. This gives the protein CASRKTGAYGYTF.

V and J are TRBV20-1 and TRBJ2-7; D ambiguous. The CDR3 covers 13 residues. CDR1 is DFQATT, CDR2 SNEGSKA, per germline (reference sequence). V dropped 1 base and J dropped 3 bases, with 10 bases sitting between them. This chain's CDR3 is CSARVGIGYEQYF. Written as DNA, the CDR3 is TGCAGTGCTAGAGTAGGGATAGGCTACGAGCAGTACTTC.

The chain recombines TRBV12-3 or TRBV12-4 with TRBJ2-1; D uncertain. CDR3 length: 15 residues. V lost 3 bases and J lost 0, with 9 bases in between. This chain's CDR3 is CASSLEPLSYNEQFF. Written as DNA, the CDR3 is TGTGCCAGCAGTTTGGAGCCCCTCTCCTACAATGAGCAGTTCTTC.

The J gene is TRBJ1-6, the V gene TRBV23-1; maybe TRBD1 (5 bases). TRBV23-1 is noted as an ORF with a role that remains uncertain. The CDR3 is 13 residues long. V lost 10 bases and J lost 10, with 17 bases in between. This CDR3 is CAISAGGSSPLHF. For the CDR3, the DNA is TGCGCCATTTCGGCGGGGGGAAGCTCACCCCTCCACTTT.

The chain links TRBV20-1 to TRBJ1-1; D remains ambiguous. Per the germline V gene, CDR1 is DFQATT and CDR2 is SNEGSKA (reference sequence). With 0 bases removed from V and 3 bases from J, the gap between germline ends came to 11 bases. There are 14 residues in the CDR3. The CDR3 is CSARDGTVDTEAFF. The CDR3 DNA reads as TGCAGTGCTAGAGATGGCACAGTTGACACTGAAGCTTTCTTT.

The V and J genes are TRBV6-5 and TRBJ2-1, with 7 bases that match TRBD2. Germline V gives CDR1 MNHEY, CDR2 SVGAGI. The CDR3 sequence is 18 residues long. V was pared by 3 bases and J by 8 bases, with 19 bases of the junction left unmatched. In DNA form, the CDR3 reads TGTGCCAGCAGTTATCAGTCTGGGACTAACCGGACTTCGGATGAGCAGTTCTTC. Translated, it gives CASSYQSGTNRTSDEQFF.

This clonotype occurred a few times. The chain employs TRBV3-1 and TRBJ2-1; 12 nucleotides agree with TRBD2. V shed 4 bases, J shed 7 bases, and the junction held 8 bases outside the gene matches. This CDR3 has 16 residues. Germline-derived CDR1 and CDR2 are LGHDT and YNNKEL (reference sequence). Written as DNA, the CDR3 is TGTGCCAGCAGCCGGGATCTAGCGGGGGGGAAGAATGAGCAGTTCTTC. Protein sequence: CASSRDLAGGKNEQFF.

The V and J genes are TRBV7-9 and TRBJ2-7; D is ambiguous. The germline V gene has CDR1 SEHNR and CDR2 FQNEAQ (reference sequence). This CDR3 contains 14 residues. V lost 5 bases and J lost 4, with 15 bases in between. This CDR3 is CASSPVISAYEQYF. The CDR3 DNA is TGTGCCAGCAGCCCGGTGATCTCGGCTTACGAGCAGTACTTC.

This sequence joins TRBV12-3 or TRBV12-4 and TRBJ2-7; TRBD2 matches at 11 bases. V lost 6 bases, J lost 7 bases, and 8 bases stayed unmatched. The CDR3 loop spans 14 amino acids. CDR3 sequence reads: CASRFSGGADEQYF. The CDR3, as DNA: TGTGCCAGCAGATTTAGCGGGGGGGCGGATGAGCAGTACTTC.

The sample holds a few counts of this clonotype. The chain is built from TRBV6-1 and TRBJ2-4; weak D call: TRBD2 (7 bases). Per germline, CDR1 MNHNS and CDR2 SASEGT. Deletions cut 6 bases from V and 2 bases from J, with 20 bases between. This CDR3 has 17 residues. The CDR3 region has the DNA TGTGCCAGCAGCCGGAAACAGGGAGGGTCGACCAAAAACATTCAGTACTTC. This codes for CASSRKQGGSTKNIQYF.

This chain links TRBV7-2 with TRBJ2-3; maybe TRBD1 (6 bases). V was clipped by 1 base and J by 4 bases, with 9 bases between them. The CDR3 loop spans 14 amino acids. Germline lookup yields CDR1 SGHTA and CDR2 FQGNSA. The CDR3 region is CASSLGTAADTQYF. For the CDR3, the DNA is TGTGCCAGCAGCTTAGGGACAGCAGCAGATACGCAGTATTTT.

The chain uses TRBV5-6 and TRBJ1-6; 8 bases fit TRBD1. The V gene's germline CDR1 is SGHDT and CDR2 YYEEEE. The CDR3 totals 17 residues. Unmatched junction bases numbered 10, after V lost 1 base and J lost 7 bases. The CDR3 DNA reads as TGTGCCAGCAGCTTGTTGCCGGGACAGGCCAGGAATTCACCCCTCCACTTT. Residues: CASSLLPGQARNSPLHF.

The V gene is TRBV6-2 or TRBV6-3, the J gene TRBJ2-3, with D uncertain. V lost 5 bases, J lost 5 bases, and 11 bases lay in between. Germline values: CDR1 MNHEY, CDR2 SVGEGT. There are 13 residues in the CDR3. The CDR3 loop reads CASSARPLDTQYF. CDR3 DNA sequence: TGTGCCAGCAGTGCGAGACCCTTAGATACGCAGTATTTT.